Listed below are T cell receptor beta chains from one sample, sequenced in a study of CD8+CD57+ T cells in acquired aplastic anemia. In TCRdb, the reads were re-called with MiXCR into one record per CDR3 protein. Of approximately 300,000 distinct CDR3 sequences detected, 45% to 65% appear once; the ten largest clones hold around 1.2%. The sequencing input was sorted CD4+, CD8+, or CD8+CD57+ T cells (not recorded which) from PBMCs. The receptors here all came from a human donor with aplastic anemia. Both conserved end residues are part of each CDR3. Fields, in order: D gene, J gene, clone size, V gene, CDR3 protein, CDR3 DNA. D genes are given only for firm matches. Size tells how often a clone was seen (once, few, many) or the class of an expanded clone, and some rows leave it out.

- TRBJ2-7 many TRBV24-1 CATSDSRGDSYEQYF TGTGCCACCAGTGATTCCAGGGGAGACTCCTACGAGCAGTACTTC
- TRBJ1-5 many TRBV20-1 CSARGGLATGWFQPQHF TGCAGTGCTAGAGGGGGGTTAGCGACAGGCTGGTTTCAGCCCCAGCATTTT
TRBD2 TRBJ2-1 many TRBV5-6 CASSGGLAGDVEQFF TGTGCCAGCAGCGGGGGACTAGCGGGAGATGTTGAGCAGTTCTTC
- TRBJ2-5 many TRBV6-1 CASSRWGSEGGQYF TGTGCCAGCAGCCGGTGGGGGTCAGAAGGAGGCCAGTACTTC
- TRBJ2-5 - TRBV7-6 CASSLVIGPQETQYF TGTGCCAGCAGCTTAGTAATCGGACCTCAGGAGACCCAGTACTTC
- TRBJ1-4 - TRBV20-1 CSARGGLTGKLFF TGCAGTGCTAGAGGGGGCCTCACAGGGAAACTGTTTTTT
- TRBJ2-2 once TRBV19 CASSKRQGGWTGELFF TGTGCCAGTAGTAAACGGCAGGGAGGTTGGACCGGGGAGCTGTTTTTT
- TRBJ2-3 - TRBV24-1 CATSDSWIDTFTDTQYF TGTGCCACCAGTGATTCCTGGATTGACACCTTCACAGATACGCAGTATTTT
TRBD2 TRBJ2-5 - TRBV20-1 CSARDTGGVGTQYF TGCAGTGCTAGAGATACGGGGGGTGTGGGGACCCAGTACTTC
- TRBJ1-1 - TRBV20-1 CSAPGPGESEAFF TGCAGTGCTCCGGGGCCCGGGGAGTCTGAAGCTTTCTTT
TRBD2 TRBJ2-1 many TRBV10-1 CASSPGPSGGSRVTSDEQFF TGCGCCAGCAGCCCCGGCCCTAGCGGGGGCTCCAGGGTTACATCGGATGAGCAGTTCTTC
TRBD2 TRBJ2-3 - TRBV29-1 CSVLAGGISTDTQYF TGCAGCGTATTAGCGGGAGGGATTAGCACAGATACGCAGTATTTT
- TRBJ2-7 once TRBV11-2 CASSFTTYEQYF TGTGCCAGCAGCTTCACCACCTACGAGCAGTACTTC
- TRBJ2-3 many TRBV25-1 CASQRQGTDTQYF TGTGCCAGCCAAAGACAGGGCACAGATACGCAGTATTTT
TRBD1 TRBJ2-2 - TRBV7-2 CASSLRRTGGGTGELFF TGTGCCAGCAGCTTAAGGAGGACAGGGGGCGGCACCGGGGAGCTGTTTTTT
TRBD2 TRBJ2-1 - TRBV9 CASSPRTSGDEQFF TGTGCCAGCAGCCCAAGGACTAGCGGGGATGAGCAGTTCTTC
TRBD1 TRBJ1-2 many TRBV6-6 CASSYSLTRTGNYGYTF TGTGCCAGCAGTTACTCGCTCACTAGGACAGGGAACTATGGCTACACCTTC
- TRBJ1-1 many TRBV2 CASSPRERMNTEAFF TGTGCCAGCAGCCCCCGCGAGCGGATGAACACTGAAGCTTTCTTT
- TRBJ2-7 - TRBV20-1 CSASDPVTIPYEQYF TGCAGTGCTAGCGATCCGGTGACTATTCCCTACGAGCAGTACTTC
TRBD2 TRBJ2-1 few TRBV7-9 CASSAGLASGEQFF TGTGCCAGCAGCGCGGGACTAGCGTCGGGTGAGCAGTTCTTC
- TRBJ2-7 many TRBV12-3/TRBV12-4 CASSPDAYEQYF TGTGCCAGCAGCCCGGACGCGTACGAGCAGTACTTC
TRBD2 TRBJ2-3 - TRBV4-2 CASSQDLGSGASDTQYF TGTGCCAGCAGCCAAGATCTAGGTAGCGGGGCTTCAGATACGCAGTATTTT
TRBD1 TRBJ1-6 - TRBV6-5 CASSERQGRSPLHF TGTGCCAGCAGTGAAAGACAGGGTCGTTCACCCCTCCACTTT
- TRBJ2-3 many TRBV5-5 CASTMGQGYPGDTQYF TGTGCCAGCACCATGGGGCAGGGCTATCCTGGGGATACGCAGTATTTT
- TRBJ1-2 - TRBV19 CASSTGYYGHTF TGTGCCAGTAGTACAGGGTACTATGGCCACACCTTC
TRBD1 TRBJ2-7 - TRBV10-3 CAISTGTGDHYEQYF TGTGCCATCAGTACCGGGACAGGGGACCACTACGAGCAGTACTTC
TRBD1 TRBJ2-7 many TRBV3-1 CASSPGQGFEQYF TGTGCCAGCAGCCCGGGACAGGGATTCGAGCAGTACTTC
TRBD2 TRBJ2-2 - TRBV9 CASSVTSGTLNTGELFF TGTGCCAGCAGCGTGACTAGCGGGACTTTAAACACCGGGGAGCTGTTTTTT
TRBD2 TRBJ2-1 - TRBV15 CATSRDGSGVSFEQFF TGTGCCACCAGCAGAGATGGGAGCGGGGTGTCTTTTGAGCAGTTCTTC
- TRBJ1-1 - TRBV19 CASRDPLNTEAFF TGTGCCAGTAGGGATCCACTGAACACTGAAGCTTTCTTT
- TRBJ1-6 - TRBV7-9 CASSQVVGGQGNSPLHF TGCGCCAGCAGCCAAGTGGTGGGCGGTCAGGGCAATTCACCCCTCCACTTT
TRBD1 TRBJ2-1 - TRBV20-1 CSARDPDRGHNEQFF TGCAGTGCTAGAGACCCGGACAGGGGACACAATGAGCAGTTCTTC
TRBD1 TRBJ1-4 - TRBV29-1 CSVEGDREGLKLFF TGCAGCGTTGAGGGGGACAGGGAGGGGTTAAAACTGTTTTTT
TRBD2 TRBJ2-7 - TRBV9 CASSVDVAGGYEQYF TGTGCCAGCAGCGTAGATGTAGCGGGAGGTTACGAGCAGTACTTC
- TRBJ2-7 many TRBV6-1 CASSEGGGRVYYEQYF TGTGCCAGCAGTGAAGGAGGAGGCAGGGTGTATTACGAGCAGTACTTC
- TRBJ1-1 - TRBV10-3 CAISDVGTNTEAFF TGTGCCATCAGTGACGTTGGGACGAACACTGAAGCTTTCTTT
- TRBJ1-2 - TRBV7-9 CASSLKIGYTF TGTGCCAGCAGCTTAAAGATTGGCTACACCTTC
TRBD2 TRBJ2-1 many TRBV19 CASRTGAAGGHEQFF TGTGCCAGCAGGACTGGAGCAGCGGGAGGACATGAGCAGTTCTTC
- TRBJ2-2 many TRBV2 CASSEAAGELFF TGTGCCAGCAGTGAAGCCGCCGGGGAGCTGTTTTTT
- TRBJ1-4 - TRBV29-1 CSVGTVDEKLFF TGCAGCGTTGGAACGGTAGATGAAAAACTGTTTTTT
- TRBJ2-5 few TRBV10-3 CAISPGRDGGTQYF TGTGCCATCAGCCCAGGGCGGGACGGTGGGACCCAGTACTTC
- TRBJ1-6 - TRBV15 CATSRGGALSPLHF TGTGCCACCAGCAGAGGAGGGGCTCTATCACCCCTCCACTTT
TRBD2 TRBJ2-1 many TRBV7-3 CASSLTAGPNNEQFF TGTGCCAGCAGCTTAACAGCGGGACCCAACAATGAGCAGTTCTTC
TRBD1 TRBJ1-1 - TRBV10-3 CAISYDRATEAFF TGTGCCATCAGCTACGACAGGGCCACTGAAGCTTTCTTT
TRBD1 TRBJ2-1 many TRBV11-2 CASSPHRGDNEQFF TGTGCCAGCAGCCCTCACAGGGGCGACAATGAGCAGTTCTTC
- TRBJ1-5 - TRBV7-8 CASSRTASYSNQPQHF TGTGCCAGCAGCCGGACGGCTTCTTATAGCAATCAGCCCCAGCATTTT
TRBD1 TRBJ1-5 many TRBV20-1 CSATGTGAFNQPQHF TGCAGTGCTACCGGGACAGGGGCCTTCAATCAGCCCCAGCATTTT